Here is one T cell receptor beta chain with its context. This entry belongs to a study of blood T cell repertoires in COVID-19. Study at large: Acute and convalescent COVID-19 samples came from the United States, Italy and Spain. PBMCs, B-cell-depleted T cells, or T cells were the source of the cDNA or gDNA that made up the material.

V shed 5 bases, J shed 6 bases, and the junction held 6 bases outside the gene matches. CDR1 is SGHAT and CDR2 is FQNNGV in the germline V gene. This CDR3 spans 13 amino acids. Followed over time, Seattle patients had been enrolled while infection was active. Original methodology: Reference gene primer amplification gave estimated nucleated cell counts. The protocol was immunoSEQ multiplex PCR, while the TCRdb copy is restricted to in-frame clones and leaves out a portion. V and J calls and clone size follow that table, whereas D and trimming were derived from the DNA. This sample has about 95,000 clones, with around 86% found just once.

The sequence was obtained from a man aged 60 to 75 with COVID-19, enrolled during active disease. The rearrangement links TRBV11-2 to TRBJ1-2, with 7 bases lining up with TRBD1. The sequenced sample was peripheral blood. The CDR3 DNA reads TGTGCCAGCAGCATCCGGGACAGAGATGGCTACACCTTC. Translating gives CASSIRDRDGYTF.